The 25 T cell receptor beta chains given below trace back to one sample, sequenced in a study of shared T cell receptors in the human thymus. The protocol was immunoSEQ multiplex PCR, while the TCRdb copy is restricted to in-frame clones and leaves out a portion. This table holds about 610,000 clones, more than 75% found once. This sample was also put to use in a study of human thymus T cells.

The sample comprised thymocytes. The receptors come from a boy younger than two with a congenital heart defect.

The sample holds a few counts of this clone. The CDR3 DNA reads as TGTGCCAGCAGTTTCGGACTAGCGGGCCCTCCGGGCGAGCAGTACTTC. This codes for CASSFGLAGPPGEQYF. The chain joins TRBV6-5 to TRBJ2-7, with 11 bases identical to TRBD2. V lost 4 bases and J lost 6; bases outside the gene matches: 11. This CDR3 is built from 16 residues. CDR1 is MNHEY, CDR2 SVGAGI, per germline.

This sequence joins TRBV29-1 and TRBJ2-1; tentatively, D is TRBD1 (6 bases). The CDR3 has 16 residues. Germline-derived CDR1 and CDR2 are SQVTM and ANQGSEA. The V end lost 6 bases, the J end lost 7 bases, and 25 bases lay between the germline ends. The CDR3 coding sequence is TGCAGCGTAAATACAGGGTTCCATGCCGAGTGGAATGAGCAGTTCTTC. This translates into CSVNTGFHAEWNEQFF.

This rearrangement joins TRBV5-1 to TRBJ2-7; 11 bases fit TRBD2. The CDR3 has 16 residues. After removal of 4 bases from V and 1 base from J, the junction contained 7 bases not matched to a gene. CDR1 is SGHRS, CDR2 YFSETQ, per germline. The CDR3 coding sequence is TGCGCCAGCAGCCAGACTCTAGCGGGAGGATCCTACGAGCAGTACTTC. Protein: CASSQTLAGGSYEQYF.

The chain carries TRBV9 and TRBJ2-7; 16 nucleotides line up with TRBD2. Looked up from germline, CDR1 is SGDLS and CDR2 is YYNGEE. This CDR3 has 17 residues. The V segment lost 6 bases and the J segment 4 bases; nucleotides outside the gene matches: 10. Here the CDR3 DNA reads TGTGCCAGCACCGAGGGGACTAGCGGGAGGGCCGGGTACGAGCAGTACTTC. It specifies CASTEGTSGRAGYEQYF. The entire variable domain, with the rest obtained from reference TRBV9 and TRBJ2-7, is as follows: DSGVTQTPKHLITATGQRVTLRCSPRSGDLSVYWYQQSLDQGLQFLIQYYNGEERAKGNILERFSAQQFPDLHSELNLSSLELGDSALYFCASTEGTSGRAGYEQYFGPGTRLTVT.

The chain joins TRBV25-1 to TRBJ2-3, with TRBD2 matching over 8 bases. V shed 4 bases and J 3 bases; nucleotides not matched to a gene: 9. CDR3 length: 16 residues. Per the germline V gene, CDR1 is MGHDK and CDR2 is SYGVNS. CDR3 region: CASSATGGRKTDTQYF. In nucleotides, the CDR3 is TGTGCCAGCAGTGCAACCGGCGGGAGGAAAACAGATACGCAGTATTTT.

This chain uses TRBV6-5 with TRBJ2-1; D is perhaps TRBD1 (6 bases). CDR3 length: 16 amino acids. The V and J ends lost 2 bases and 2 bases respectively, with 13 bases between them. The germline V gene encodes CDR1 MNHEY and CDR2 SVGAGI. The CDR3 bases are TGTGCCAGCAGTTACAGGTTCAGGGGTACCTACAATGAGCAGTTCTTC. It yields the protein CASSYRFRGTYNEQFF.

The chain recombines TRBV15 with TRBJ2-7; the D gene is possibly TRBD2 (6 bases). The CDR3 runs 16 residues. The ends were cut back, 1 base at V and 1 base at J, with 14 bases in the middle. Per germline, CDR1 LNHNV and CDR2 YYDKDF (reference sequence). CDR3 coding DNA: TGTGCCACCAGCAGAGGTGCTAGCGTCAATTCCTACGAGCAGTACTTC. Translated, it gives CATSRGASVNSYEQYF.

The genes are TRBV4-3 and TRBJ2-5, with D maybe TRBD2 (5 bases). The CDR3 length is 16 residues. CDR1 and CDR2 from the germline V gene are LGHNA and YSLEER. V gave up 1 base and J gave up 2 bases, with 14 bases separating them. The CDR3 DNA is TGCGCCAGCAGCCAAGTACCGCCGCCGGGACAAGAGACCCAGTACTTC. This gives the protein CASSQVPPPGQETQYF.

This clone was recorded only once. The chain links TRBV10-3 to TRBJ1-6; D call uncertain. Germline V CDR1 and CDR2: ENHRY, SYGVKD. There are 13 residues in the CDR3. V dropped 8 bases and J dropped 7 bases, with 12 bases sitting between them. The CDR3: CAISSGGNSPLHF. In DNA form, the CDR3 reads TGTGCCATCTCCAGTGGAGGGAATTCACCCCTCCACTTT.

The chain combines TRBV5-8 with TRBJ2-7; TRBD2 is a possible D gene (6 bases). The CDR3 has 14 residues. Germline V gives CDR1 SGHTS, CDR2 YDEGEE. V shed 3 bases and J shed 0 bases, with 10 bases lying between them. CDR3 coding DNA: TGTGCCAGCAGCTGGCCCGGGGGCTCCTACGAGCAGTACTTC. Translated: CASSWPGGSYEQYF.

The V and J genes are TRBV4-1 and TRBJ2-7; 7 nucleotides match TRBD1. Germline loops: CDR1 MGHRA, CDR2 YSYEKL. The CDR3 contains 17 residues. Trimming removed 3 bases from V and 1 base from J; junction bases left unmatched: 12. CDR3 sequence (DNA): TGCGCCAGCAGCCACCACCTCCGGACAGGCCTGTCCTACGAGCAGTACTTC. Amino acid sequence: CASSHHLRTGLSYEQYF.

The chain joins TRBV2 to TRBJ2-5; D is perhaps TRBD2 (6 bases). The CDR3 spans 14 residues. Germline V gene lookup returns CDR1 SNHLY and CDR2 FYNNEI. Trimming took off 6 bases at V and 3 bases at J, with 14 bases between the two ends. CDR3: CASRGGESEETQYF. CDR3 bases: TGTGCCAGCAGGGGAGGCGAATCGGAAGAGACCCAGTACTTC.

The genes are TRBV10-2 and TRBJ1-2; 8 bases are a match to TRBD1. Trimming at V came to 8 bases and at J to 6 bases, leaving 11 bases not matched to a gene. The CDR3 loop spans 14 amino acids. Germline loops: CDR1 WSHSY, CDR2 SAAADI. CDR3 sequence reads: CASLGGRGPHGYTF. The CDR3 DNA sequence: TGCGCCAGCTTAGGGGGCAGGGGGCCTCATGGCTACACCTTC.

V and J are TRBV7-2 and TRBJ1-5; TRBD1 agrees at 12 bases. The CDR3 totals 16 residues. The germline V gene has CDR1 SGHTA and CDR2 FQGNSA. V gave up 5 bases and J gave up 7 bases; unmatched junction bases: 9. CDR3 DNA: TGTGCCAGCAGCCAACTGGGACAGGGGGCAAGACAGCCCCAGCATTTT. Translating it yields CASSQLGQGARQPQHF.

The chain joins TRBV18 to TRBJ2-2, with 8 bases matching TRBD2. Germline V gives CDR1 KGHSH, CDR2 LQKENI. CDR3 length equals 19 residues. With 7 bases clipped from V and 3 bases from J, the junction kept 19 bases outside the gene matches. The CDR3 sequence: CASWPAIGKSGRDTGELFF. CDR3 sequence (DNA): TGTGCCAGCTGGCCAGCTATCGGGAAGAGCGGGAGAGACACCGGGGAGCTGTTTTTT.

The rearrangement links TRBV6-5 to TRBJ2-7, with TRBD1 identical over 9 bases. CDR1 and CDR2 (germline): MNHEY, SVGAGI. The CDR3 spans 13 residues. With 7 bases clipped from V and 4 bases from J, the junction kept 5 bases outside the gene matches. CDR3 sequence (DNA): TGTGCCAGCACCAGGGGGACAGGGTACGAGCAGTACTTC. As protein: CASTRGTGYEQYF.

This clone was seen only once. The V call is TRBV5-5, the J call TRBJ2-5; TRBD1 is a possible D gene (6 bases). Trimming cost V 4 bases and J 10 bases, with 20 bases left between them. The CDR3 spans 14 residues. Germline-derived CDR1 and CDR2 are SGHKS and YYEKEE (reference sequence). The CDR3 DNA reads as TGTGCCAGCAGCCGAGGGGGAGATTCTGAACGCCAGTACTTC. It translates to CASSRGGDSERQYF.

The gene calls are TRBV9 and TRBJ2-2; D is perhaps TRBD1 (5 bases). Trimming cost V 5 bases and J 6 bases, with 5 bases left between them. The germline CDR1 and CDR2 sequences are SGDLS and YYNGEE. This CDR3 spans 11 amino acids. CDR3 region: CASRGPGELFF. CDR3 DNA: TGTGCCAGCAGGGGGCCCGGGGAGCTGTTTTTT.

The chain recombines TRBV11-2 with TRBJ2-2; a weak D match, TRBD1 (5 bases). Deletions cut 5 bases from V and 4 bases from J, with 23 bases between. The CDR3 spans 18 residues. Looked up from germline, CDR1 is SGHAT and CDR2 is FQNNGV. CDR3 sequence reads: CASSPFQLWTPSTGELFF. The CDR3 DNA follows: TGTGCCAGCAGCCCCTTTCAGTTGTGGACACCCTCCACCGGGGAGCTGTTTTTT.

J is TRBJ2-2 and V is TRBV5-1; TRBD1 matches at 7 bases. This CDR3 has 16 amino acids. Germline V gene lookup returns CDR1 SGHRS and CDR2 YFSETQ. Trimming removed 4 bases from V and 3 bases from J; junction bases left unmatched: 9. The chain's CDR3 is CASSATTGRDTGELFF. CDR3 sequence (DNA): TGCGCCAGCAGCGCAACGACAGGGCGGGACACCGGGGAGCTGTTTTTT.

This chain connects TRBV11-1 to TRBJ2-7; 8 nucleotides align to TRBD2. Per the germline V gene, CDR1 is SGHAT and CDR2 is FQDESV (reference sequence). CDR3 length: 16 residues. With V trimmed by 5 bases and J by 3 bases, 12 bases remained unmatched. Written as DNA, the CDR3 is TGTGCCAGCAGCCTCAAGCGGGAGACTCTGCACTACGAGCAGTACTTC. It codes for CASSLKRETLHYEQYF.

J is TRBJ2-5 and V is TRBV2; TRBD2 is a possible D gene (6 bases). The CDR3 spans 13 residues. Germline values: CDR1 SNHLY, CDR2 FYNNEI. V was pared by 6 bases and J by 5 bases, with 13 bases between. Written as DNA, the CDR3 is TGTGCCAGCAGAGGCGCAGGGAGGGAGACCCAGTACTTC. Encoded protein: CASRGAGRETQYF. Using reference TRBV2 and TRBJ2-5 for the parts outside the CDR3, the full variable domain is EPEVTQTPSHQVTQMGQEVILRCVPISNHLYFYWYRQILGQKVEFLVSFYNNEISEKSEIFDDQFSVERPDGSNFTLKIRSTKLEDSAMYFCASRGAGRETQYFGPGTRLLVL.

The chain links TRBV2 to TRBJ1-5; no definite D call. The CDR3 totals 17 residues. Deletions cut 7 bases from V and 0 bases from J, with 19 bases between. The germline V gene has CDR1 SNHLY and CDR2 FYNNEI. The CDR3 region is CASNSDGESYSNQPQHF. The CDR3 nucleotides read TGTGCCAGCAATAGTGACGGGGAGAGCTATAGCAATCAGCCCCAGCATTTT.

The chain employs TRBV7-2 and TRBJ2-1, with D uncertain. The V gene lost 2 bases and the J gene lost 5 bases, with 13 bases spanning the gap. Germline V lookup: CDR1 SGHTA, CDR2 FQGNSA. This CDR3 has 15 amino acids. CDR3 in amino acids: CASSLKTQHHNEQFF. The DNA of the CDR3 is TGTGCCAGCAGCTTAAAAACGCAACACCACAATGAGCAGTTCTTC.

The chain links TRBV25-1 to TRBJ1-1; D uncertain. This CDR3 spans 15 amino acids. V lost 6 bases, J lost 8 bases, and 22 bases lay in between. Looked up from germline, CDR1 is MGHDK and CDR2 is SYGVNS. CDR3 sequence: CASSYGGRPTGEAFF. The CDR3 DNA sequence: TGTGCCAGCAGCTATGGCGGGCGGCCCACCGGCGAAGCTTTCTTT. Full variable domain (remainder filled in from reference TRBV25-1 and TRBJ1-1): EADIYQTPRYLVIGTGKKITLECSQTMGHDKMYWYQQDPGMELHLIHYSYGVNSTEKGDLSSESTVSRIRTEHFPLTLESARPSHTSQYLCASSYGGRPTGEAFFGQGTRLTVV.